This TCR beta chain was captured in a study of molecular identifiers for immune sequencing clone quantification. This clonotype came up a few times. As yet, its antigen is unknown. From the PCR reads, TCRdb called clonotypes with MiXCR, one entry per CDR3 protein. The data hold about 500,000 distinct CDR3 sequences, with about 22% observed a single time. Notes on the study in general: Barcode sharing among identical TCR molecules could make large clones appear smaller.

The germline CDR1 and CDR2 sequences are LGHNA and YSLEER. CDR3 length: 15 residues. Trimming at V came to 0 bases and at J to 2 bases, leaving 3 bases not matched to a gene. The source of this sequence is a human donor in good health. Some libraries in this study had Jurkat cell RNA spiked in. This chain uses TRBV4-3 with TRBJ1-2; TRBD1 agrees at 7 bases. Sequencing used naive CD8+ T cells from blood, with Jurkat cell RNA spiked in. This sample's subset: FACS-sorted CD8+CD4-CCR7+CD45RA+ naive T cells. CDR3 residues: CASSQDLGQNYGYTF. CDR3 nucleotides: TGCGCCAGCAGCCAAGATTTGGGACAGAACTATGGCTACACCTTC.